This is a list of T cell receptor beta chains from one sample in a study of CD8 T cells in Susac syndrome. TCRdb used MiXCR to reprocess the immunoSEQ multiplex PCR reads, holding one entry per CDR3 protein. The repertoire holds over 130,000 distinct CDR3 sequences, with 85% to 95% as singletons. The sample taken for sequencing was CD4+ T cells from PBMCs. The receptors were sampled from a human donor with Susac syndrome. Both conserved end residues are part of each CDR3. D genes are given only for firm matches. Part of the rows lack a size; the others show once, few, many or a class for expanded clones.

j_gene	v_gene	abundance	d_gene	CDR3nt	CDR3aa
TRBJ1-1	TRBV7-9	NA	NA	TGTGCCAGCAGCTTAGTCCGTGAAGCTTTCTTT	CASSLVREAFF
TRBJ1-5	TRBV6-6	NA	NA	TGTGCCAGCCAGGAGGGTAGCAATCAGCCCCAGCATTTT	CASQEGSNQPQHF
TRBJ2-5	TRBV12-3/TRBV12-4	few	NA	TGTGCCAGCAGTCTAATGGAGACCCAGTACTTC	CASSLMETQYF
TRBJ2-5	TRBV24-1	NA	TRBD1	TGTGCCACCAGTGATTCGCCGGGACAGGGGACGGGAGAGACCCAGTACTTC	CATSDSPGQGTGETQYF
TRBJ2-3	TRBV20-1	once	NA	TGCAGTGCAGTAGGGGATAACACAGATACGCAGTATTTT	CSAVGDNTDTQYF
TRBJ2-7	TRBV15	NA	NA	TGTGCCACCAGCAGAGAATGGGCGTACGAGCAGTACTTC	CATSREWAYEQYF
TRBJ1-5	TRBV4-2	NA	TRBD1	TGTGCCAGCAGCCAAGAGGACAGGGAATGGAGGAATCAGCCCCAGCATTTT	CASSQEDREWRNQPQHF
TRBJ1-2	TRBV20-1	NA	NA	TGCAGTGCTAGAGATCCCCTGATTAACTATGGCTACACCTTC	CSARDPLINYGYTF
TRBJ1-1	TRBV9	NA	TRBD1	TGTGCCAGCAGCCCCTACGGACAGGGGAGCACTGAAGCTTTCTTT	CASSPYGQGSTEAFF
TRBJ2-5	TRBV7-2	NA	TRBD2	TGTGCCAGCAGCTTAGCCGGCGGGAGGGGGGAGACCCAGTACTTC	CASSLAGGRGETQYF
TRBJ1-5	TRBV20-1	once	NA	TGCAGTGCTACTGAAAATCAGCCCCAGCATTTT	CSATENQPQHF
TRBJ1-2	TRBV3-1	NA	TRBD1	TGTGCCAGCAGCCTAACGGGACAGGGGGCGAATGGCTACACCTTC	CASSLTGQGANGYTF